These T cell receptor beta chains were read from a single sample in a study of beta chain features in type 1 diabetes. Profiled with immunoSEQ multiplex PCR; TCRdb holds only in-frame clones, not every one. This table has a few hundred thousand clones, 13% appearing once. Sequencing was done on a sample of naive CD4+ T cells from blood. The receptors derive from a woman younger than 30 with type 1 diabetes. CDR3s leave out the opening cysteine and the closing phenylalanine or tryptophan. A D gene is named only where the DNA matches it firmly. A row's size may be missing; if present it is once, few, many or a size class.

TRBJ2-1	TRBD1	-	TRBV7-2	ASSLSRGPYNEQF
TRBJ2-2	-	few	TRBV6-5	ASSYRQSTGELF
TRBJ2-7	-	few	TRBV29-1	SVARQAESYEQY
TRBJ1-1	TRBD1	once	TRBV5-1	ASSPWTGNTEAF
TRBJ2-5	TRBD1	-	TRBV7-2	ASSLGWTGSAETQY
TRBJ2-3	-	-	TRBV11-2	ASSVQGTDTQY
TRBJ2-5	TRBD1	few	TRBV2	ASSGTGGAQTQY
TRBJ1-2	-	few	TRBV5-4	ASSLRQAPANGYT
TRBJ2-1	TRBD1	few	TRBV18	ASSPRQGMSSYNEQF
TRBJ2-1	-	-	TRBV5-1	ASSPETGASYNEQF
TRBJ2-7	-	-	TRBV6-7	ASSYPLGGPFFEQY
TRBJ2-7	-	few	TRBV7-9	ASSLRGPYEQY
TRBJ2-2	TRBD2	-	TRBV5-1	ASSLAGGGTGELF
TRBJ2-3	TRBD2	-	TRBV9	ASSVDGGRAPDTQY
TRBJ2-2	-	-	TRBV28	ASSPQGSTGELF
TRBJ2-7	-	-	TRBV18	ASSPGRLAYEQY